This passage covers 26 T cell receptor beta chains from one sample sequenced in a study of cytomegalovirus exposure and HLA in healthy donors. In the PCR, 60 Vbeta and 13 Jbeta primers were used. Data came from immunoSEQ multiplex PCR; TCRdb stores just in-frame clones and leaves some out. The table lists about 50,000 clones, 60% to 85% of them singletons, with 7% to 10% in the top ten. The sequencing sample was made of PBMCs. All receptors derive from a man younger than 40 in good health and CMV-seropositive.

V usage is TRBV18 and J usage is TRBJ1-6; 8 bases fit TRBD1. The germline gives CDR1 KGHSH, CDR2 LQKENI. V was clipped by 6 bases and J by 4 bases; unmatched bases: 8. CDR3 length: 16 residues. The CDR3 region is CASSGDRSLYNSPLHF. CDR3 in DNA: TGTGCCAGCTCCGGGGACAGGAGTCTATATAATTCACCCCTCCACTTT.

This chain joins TRBV5-6 and TRBJ2-7, with D possibly TRBD1 on 5 matching bases. Germline V lookup: CDR1 SGHDT, CDR2 YYEEEE. V was clipped by 2 bases and J by 2 bases, with 23 bases between them. CDR3 length: 18 residues. CDR3 sequence: CASSFGANLARSAYEQYF. In DNA form, the CDR3 reads TGTGCCAGCAGCTTTGGGGCGAATCTGGCACGATCGGCCTACGAGCAGTACTTC.

The V and J genes are TRBV9 and TRBJ2-7; D is unresolved. Trimming stripped 0 bases from V and 0 bases from J, with 7 bases between. The CDR3 contains 14 residues. Germline CDR1 SGDLS, CDR2 YYNGEE. CDR3 loop: CASSVASYSYEQYF. In nucleotides, the CDR3 is TGTGCCAGCAGCGTAGCCAGTTACTCCTACGAGCAGTACTTC.

The V gene is TRBV2, the J gene TRBJ1-2, with TRBD1 matching over 7 bases. V shed 5 bases and J 3 bases; nucleotides not matched to a gene: 3. CDR3 length: 13 amino acids. Germline V lookup: CDR1 SNHLY, CDR2 FYNNEI. The CDR3 spells CASSTGQHYGYTF. The CDR3, as DNA: TGTGCCAGCAGTACGGGACAGCACTATGGCTACACCTTC.

The chain has TRBV5-1 and TRBJ2-7; D possibly corresponds to TRBD1 (5 bases). The V end was cut by 1 base, the J end by 1 base, with 12 bases between. The CDR3 consists of 15 residues. The germline gives CDR1 SGHRS, CDR2 YFSETQ. CDR3 sequence: CASSLRFDRSYEQYF. CDR3 nucleotides: TGCGCCAGCAGCTTGCGTTTTGACAGATCCTACGAGCAGTACTTC.

This clone occurred a few times. The CDR3 DNA reads as TGTGCCAGCAGCTTATCCAGGTCTAATGAAAAACTGTTTTTT. Its translation: CASSLSRSNEKLFF. The chain carries TRBV7-9 and TRBJ1-4; D call uncertain. V lost 2 bases and J 3 bases, leaving 7 bases between the germline ends. This CDR3 is 14 amino acids long. Germline CDR1 is SEHNR and CDR2 is FQNEAQ (reference sequence).

CDR3 bases: TGTGCCAGCAGCTTGCCGGGACAGGGGGAAACTAATGAAAAACTGTTTTTT. Its protein is CASSLPGQGETNEKLFF. The chain employs TRBV5-4 and TRBJ1-4, with TRBD1 matching over 11 bases. The CDR3 spans 17 residues. The germline CDR1 and CDR2 sequences are SGHNT and YYREEE (reference sequence). J gave up 1 base and V 1 base, and 3 bases lay outside the gene matches.

The genes are TRBV7-2 and TRBJ2-3; D gene uncertain. V was shortened by 3 bases and J by 2 bases, with 3 bases between the two germline ends. CDR1 and CDR2 from the germline V gene are SGHTA and FQGNSA. This CDR3 is built from 12 residues. The CDR3 nucleotides are TGTGCCAGCAGCTTCTTCACAGATACGCAGTATTTT. Protein sequence: CASSFFTDTQYF.

The chain uses TRBV5-6 and TRBJ1-2; TRBD1 matches 9 bases. This CDR3 region has 14 residues. J lost 4 bases, V lost 3 bases, and 4 bases had no gene match. Germline V gene data show CDR1 as SGHDT and CDR2 as YYEEEE. The CDR3, as DNA: TGTGCCAGCAGCTCGGGACAGGGCATCTATGGCTACACCTTC. As protein: CASSSGQGIYGYTF.

This chain joins TRBV9 and TRBJ2-1; TRBD1 matches at 9 bases. The CDR3 contains 16 residues. Trimming at V came to 8 bases and at J to 4 bases, leaving 13 bases not matched to a gene. The germline V gene encodes CDR1 SGDLS and CDR2 YYNGEE. CDR3 amino acids: CASAKPGTGKYNEQFF. For the CDR3, the DNA is TGTGCCAGTGCCAAGCCCGGGACAGGGAAGTACAATGAGCAGTTCTTC.

For this clone: Other DNA sequences from this sample encode an identical CDR3 as well. The V gene is TRBV5-1, the J gene TRBJ1-2; D is perhaps TRBD1 (6 bases). Germline loops: CDR1 SGHRS, CDR2 YFSETQ. This CDR3 region has 15 residues. V dropped 0 bases and J dropped 4 bases, with 13 bases sitting between them. The CDR3 nucleotides read TGCGCCAGCAGCTTGGTGGCAGGGGCTGGCTATGGCTACACCTTC. Translating gives CASSLVAGAGYGYTF.

The V gene is TRBV29-1, the J gene TRBJ1-5; 10 positions match TRBD1. Germline-derived CDR1 and CDR2 are SQVTM and ANQGSEA. The CDR3 extends over 15 amino acids. The trim removed 4 bases at V and 3 bases at J, leaving 6 bases unmatched. This chain's CDR3 is CSVALDRGDNQPQHF. The CDR3 nucleotides are TGCAGCGTTGCCCTGGACAGGGGGGACAATCAGCCCCAGCATTTT.

The chain carries TRBV5-1 and TRBJ2-2, with D perhaps matching TRBD1 (6 bases). Germline V gene sequence: CDR1 SGHRS, CDR2 YFSETQ. CDR3 length: 15 amino acids. Deletions cut 0 bases from V and 7 bases from J, with 13 bases between. CDR3 region: CASSLVGLGGGELFF. The CDR3 coding sequence is TGCGCCAGCAGCTTGGTCGGTCTAGGGGGCGGGGAGCTGTTTTTT.

This chain joins TRBV5-1 and TRBJ2-1; 9 positions agree with TRBD1. The length of the CDR3 is 15 residues. The V segment lost 4 bases and the J segment 7 bases; nucleotides outside the gene matches: 9. The germline gives CDR1 SGHRS, CDR2 YFSETQ. The CDR3 region is CASSPAGTGNNEQFF. CDR3 DNA: TGCGCCAGCAGCCCGGCCGGGACAGGGAATAATGAGCAGTTCTTC.

The chain recombines TRBV5-1 with TRBJ2-5; 9 nucleotides match TRBD2. The V segment lost 4 bases and the J segment 5 bases; nucleotides outside the gene matches: 6. Germline values: CDR1 SGHRS, CDR2 YFSETQ. The CDR3 sequence is 14 residues long. CDR3 nucleotide sequence: TGCGCCAGCAGCCCGGCGGGGGGGAAGGAGACCCAGTACTTC. This gives the protein CASSPAGGKETQYF. Filled out from reference TRBV5-1 and TRBJ2-5, the complete variable domain reads KAGVTQTPRYLIKTRGQQVTLSCSPISGHRSVSWYQQTPGQGLQFLFEYFSETQRNKGNFPGRFSGRQFSNSRSEMNVSTLELGDSALYLCASSPAGGKETQYFGPGTRLLVL.

The count of this clone is one. The junction differs from germline at one of its ends, possibly a read error. The V gene is TRBV5-1, the J gene TRBJ1-6; TRBD1 matches at 8 bases. The CDR3 is 14 amino acids. Germline values: CDR1 SGHRS, CDR2 YFSETQ. The CDR3 DNA follows: TGCGCCAGCAGCCCATTGACAGGGGATTCACCCCTCAACTTT. It encodes CASSPLTGDSPLNF.

This chain links TRBV13 with TRBJ2-7, with D maybe TRBD2 (5 bases). Germline CDR1 reads PRHDT; CDR2 reads FYEKMQ (reference sequence). V gave up 4 bases and J gave up 0 bases, with 16 bases separating them. This CDR3 is 16 amino acids long. DNA for the CDR3: TGTGCCAGCAGCTCCCCTTCGGAGCGGACCTCCTACGAGCAGTACTTC. Its translation is CASSSPSERTSYEQYF.

The chain links TRBV14 to TRBJ1-1; 7 nucleotides agree with TRBD1. The ends lost 3 bases at V and 3 bases at J; junction bases unmatched: 1. Looked up from germline, CDR1 is SGHDN and CDR2 is FVKESK. The CDR3 runs 13 residues. CDR3 sequence (DNA): TGTGCCAGCAGCCAGGGACAGCACACTGAAGCTTTCTTT. The encoded protein is CASSQGQHTEAFF.

The chain carries TRBV4-1 and TRBJ2-5; TRBD1 matches 7 bases. The CDR3 is 15 amino acids. From germline, CDR1 is MGHRA and CDR2 YSYEKL. With 2 bases clipped from V and 5 bases from J, the junction kept 8 bases outside the gene matches. The CDR3 DNA follows: TGCGCCAGCAGCCAAACCCAGGGGGTTGGGGAGACCCAGTACTTC. Its translation is CASSQTQGVGETQYF.

V usage is TRBV27 and J usage is TRBJ1-5; TRBD1 matches at 7 bases. V lost 2 bases and J lost 5; bases outside the gene matches: 6. Germline lookup yields CDR1 MNHEY and CDR2 SMNVEV (reference sequence). The CDR3 is 15 residues long. CDR3 region: CASSLRQGFDQPQHF. The CDR3 DNA sequence: TGTGCCAGCAGTTTAAGACAGGGATTTGATCAGCCCCAGCATTTT.

This clone was seen a few times. The J gene is TRBJ2-7, the V gene TRBV5-1, with 12 bases lining up with TRBD1. This CDR3 comprises 15 residues. Germline V gives CDR1 SGHRS, CDR2 YFSETQ. V shed 9 bases, J shed 5 bases, and the junction held 12 bases outside the gene matches. Here the CDR3 reads CATKTGTGGFNEQYF. In nucleotides, the CDR3 is TGCGCCACCAAGACCGGGACAGGGGGCTTTAACGAGCAGTACTTC.

This chain uses TRBV5-1 with TRBJ2-3, with TRBD1 matching 9 bases. Germline lookup yields CDR1 SGHRS and CDR2 YFSETQ. J was trimmed by 4 bases and V by 0 bases; bases with no gene match: 12. The CDR3 contains 18 residues. In nucleotides, the CDR3 is TGCGCCAGCAGCTTGGAGGTACAGGGGGCTATCGGTGCAGATACGCAGTATTTT. Its translation is CASSLEVQGAIGADTQYF.

The CDR3 here is CASSMDYRGTQYF. The CDR3 coding sequence is TGTGCCAGTAGTATGGATTACAGGGGGACCCAGTACTTC. The V gene is TRBV19, the J gene TRBJ2-5; 7 nucleotides align to TRBD1. Germline V CDR1 and CDR2: LNHDA, SQIVND (reference sequence). The CDR3 sequence is 13 residues long. The V segment lost 3 bases and the J segment 7 bases; nucleotides outside the gene matches: 5.

The chain is built from TRBV2 and TRBJ1-4; no clear D gene. The CDR3 contains 14 residues. CDR1 SNHLY and CDR2 FYNNEI come from the germline V gene. V lost 7 bases and J lost 5, with 14 bases in between. CDR3 coding DNA: TGTGCCAGCAATGCAGGAGGCCGGAATGAAAAACTGTTTTTT. Translation gives CASNAGGRNEKLFF.

This clone has a single count. This rearrangement joins TRBV5-6 to TRBJ1-5; the match to TRBD1 covers 8 bases. This CDR3 comprises 18 residues. The J segment lost 5 bases and the V segment lost 0 bases, leaving 13 bases of the junction unmatched. Germline V CDR1 and CDR2: SGHDT, YYEEEE. For the CDR3, the DNA is TGTGCCAGCAGCTTGGCGGGACAGGTTTTTGTATCCGATCAGCCCCAGCATTTT. This sequence encodes CASSLAGQVFVSDQPQHF.

This rearrangement joins TRBV7-9 to TRBJ1-2; 9 bases align to TRBD1. Trimming cost V 4 bases and J 4 bases; bases outside gene matches: 4. Germline assignment: CDR1 SEHNR and CDR2 FQNEAQ (reference sequence). This CDR3 has 14 residues. CDR3 nucleotides: TGTGCCAGCAGCTCGGGGACAGGGAGCTATGGCTACACCTTC. Translating gives CASSSGTGSYGYTF. Complete variable domain (other parts from reference TRBV7-9 and TRBJ1-2): DTGVSQNPRHKITKRGQNVTFRCDPISEHNRLYWYRQTLGQGPEFLTYFQNEAQLEKSRLLSDRFSAERPKGSFSTLEIQRTEQGDSAMYLCASSSGTGSYGYTFGSGTRLTVV.